This T cell receptor beta chain was recorded in a study of blood T cell repertoires in COVID-19. Study in general: Acute and convalescent COVID-19 samples came from the United States, Italy and Spain. PBMCs, B-cell-depleted T cells, or T cells provided the cDNA or gDNA that made up the material.

Seattle's enrolled individuals joined amid active infection and were then monitored longitudinally. Per the authors' pipeline: Quantification of nucleated cells was approximated via reference gene primer amplification. The data were produced by immunoSEQ multiplex PCR, yet TCRdb's version contains in-frame clones alone and is incomplete. V and J calls and clone size are as listed in that table; D and trimming were resolved from the DNA. This sample has 85,000 to 95,000 clones, with 75% to 90% found just once. The source of this sequence is a man in his sixties with COVID-19, enrolled during active disease. The sequenced sample consisted of peripheral blood.

The CDR3 coding sequence is TGTGCCAGCAGCCAAGATTGGGGACAGGGGAACTACGAGCAGTACTTC. It encodes CASSQDWGQGNYEQYF. The chain links TRBV14 to TRBJ2-7; 10 positions match TRBD1. V lost 0 bases to trimming and J lost 3 bases; unmatched junction nucleotides: 5. Germline lookup yields CDR1 SGHDN and CDR2 FVKESK. The CDR3 is 16 residues long.